The clone carrying this T cell receptor beta chain was detected only a few times. Here immunoSEQ multiplex PCR was the method, and the copy in TCRdb shows in-frame clones only, minus some. Altogether 20,000 to 25,000 clones are present, about 27% being singletons, with the ten largest covering more than 6.5%. As for treatment: randomized to nivolumab then ipilimumab (arm A) or the reverse (arm B). This entry comes from a study of sequential checkpoint blockade in melanoma. The CDR3 extends over 15 amino acids. The chain is built from TRBV7-5 and TRBJ2-5; the DNA was not compared with TRBD2, the D call given in the table. TRBV7-5 has pseudogene status. The sequence was collected from a human donor with melanoma. The material sequenced was tumor tissue (inferred from file names), taken from a patient given nivolumab and ipilimumab in sequence. CDR3 sequence: CASSSRSGVRETQYF. The CDR3 DNA follows: TGTGCCAGCAGCTCTCGGTCGGGGGTGAGAGAGACCCAGTACTTC.